Listed here is a single T cell receptor (beta chain). The clone's antigen remains unknown. No clone much larger than this one lies a single base away; base qualities are absent. These data are taken from a study of cytomegalovirus exposure and HLA in healthy donors (dated by TCRdb to 2016 to 2017). Study-wide context: According to a later analysis, one platform produced both the 120 validation repertoires and the approximately 660 repertoires of the first cohort. The study aimed to test whether cataloging public T cell receptors could reveal signatures of past pathogen exposure. In addition to the first cohort of roughly 700 subjects, a separate validation cohort of 120 different subjects was used. To predict cytomegalovirus infection status, the study brought together high-throughput TCR immunosequencing, statistical association of individual TCRs with disease status, and machine learning. The study at large found these results: A later analysis had no HLA typing for the validation cohort, so co-occurrence there was scored across all 130 or so repertoires. A total of fewer than 200 TCR beta chains were listed by the study as associated with cytomegalovirus. Most TCR sequences were observed very rarely across donors, whereas some public TCRs were present in many individuals. In vitro tests confirmed that a few of the cytomegalovirus-associated TCR beta chains recognize cytomegalovirus antigens. The classifier was reported to diagnose cytomegalovirus status with high specificity and sensitivity in both the original cohort and the validation cohort. Subsequent analysis determined that TCRs grouped into clusters in the first cohort also showed a tendency toward co-occurrence across the roughly 120 validation repertoires, and 94% of cluster scores exceeded 0. The authors suggested that the approach could potentially be extended to other disease states and immunological phenotypes.

The donors belonged to the validation cohort of around 120 subjects, which was separate from the 666-subject first cohort. The CDR3, from cysteine to phenylalanine, totals 14 residues. Kept here is only the CDR3 DNA, which spans 42 bases and is read in frame from base 1. Via the germline V gene (reference sequence), CDR1 is SEHNR and CDR2 FQNEAQ. The V end gives up 7 bases and the J end 6 bases, leaving 11 bases in the junction not matched to a gene. The library was produced with the immunoSEQ multiplex PCR assay. In the authors' own workflow: To diagnose cytomegalovirus status from the catalog of TCR beta chain sequences, a statistical classification framework was built. In TCRdb, the immuneACCESS table is reduced to in-frame sequences with V and J assigned. These tables do not hold every clone; where another copy was compared, an unresolved V gene accounts for under half, and the others remain unexplained. V and J calls plus clone size are reproduced from that table; the DNA served to infer D and trimming. The sample data list approximately 280,000 clones, and around 85% of these were observed just once. The ten largest account for 0.9% to 1.1% of the sample.

The sample consisted of PBMCs. Recombination connected TRBV7-9 to TRBJ2-7, with 8 middle bases fitting TRBD1. The clonotype originates from a woman aged 18 to 35 in good health and CMV-seronegative. The CDR3: CASTVTGVGPEQYF. The DNA is TGTGCCAGCACTGTGACAGGGGTTGGCCCCGAGCAGTACTTC.